Below are 10 T cell receptor beta chains sequenced from a single sample in a study of cytomegalovirus exposure and HLA in healthy donors. The PCR employed 60 Vbeta primers together with 13 Jbeta primers. Clones were read by immunoSEQ multiplex PCR, and TCRdb kept only the in-frame ones, dropping some. The data contain roughly 200,000 clones, more than 65% of them singletons. Sequencing input: PBMCs. These receptors all stem from a female donor in good health and CMV-seronegative.

The chain has TRBV28 and TRBJ1-2, with D possibly being TRBD1 (5 bases). V was pared by 3 bases and J by 8 bases, with 10 bases between. The CDR3 loop spans 12 amino acids. The germline V gene encodes CDR1 MDHEN and CDR2 SYDVKM. The DNA for the CDR3 is TGTGCCAGCAGTTTGGCTCAGGGCGGCTACACCTTC. Translated: CASSLAQGGYTF.

The genes are TRBV19 and TRBJ1-1, with TRBD1 matching over 8 bases. Germline assignment: CDR1 LNHDA and CDR2 SQIVND (reference sequence). The CDR3 covers 14 residues. V lost 6 bases, J lost 7 bases, and 10 bases stayed unmatched. The DNA of the CDR3 is TGTGCCAGTAGCGGCTACAGGGGGAGCGGTGAAGCTTTCTTT. Encoded protein: CASSGYRGSGEAFF.

CDR3 sequence reads: CASSPARVTDTQYF. The DNA for the CDR3 is TGTGCCAGCTCACCGGCCAGGGTCACGGATACGCAGTATTTT. The chain has TRBV18 and TRBJ2-3; TRBD1 is a possible D gene (5 bases). The CDR3 consists of 14 residues. Trimming pared 3 bases from V and 6 bases from J, leaving 13 bases between. Germline V gene data show CDR1 as KGHSH and CDR2 as LQKENI.

The chain carries TRBV13 and TRBJ2-1, with 8 nucleotides matching TRBD2. CDR1 and CDR2 from the germline V gene are PRHDT and FYEKMQ (reference sequence). The CDR3 runs to 21 residues. V gave up 5 bases and J gave up 1 base; unmatched junction bases: 22. For the CDR3, the DNA is TGTGCCAGCAGCCATAGGGCGGGACTAGGGAAGGAAAGCGGGTCCTACAATGAGCAGTTCTTC. Its translation is CASSHRAGLGKESGSYNEQFF.

This clone was seen once. J is TRBJ2-1 and V is TRBV7-9; D remains ambiguous. Germline loops: CDR1 SEHNR, CDR2 FQNEAQ (reference sequence). The CDR3 length is 11 residues. The V and J ends lost 5 bases and 10 bases respectively, with 9 bases between them. This CDR3 is CASSPITEQFF. The CDR3, as DNA: TGTGCCAGCAGCCCTATTACGGAGCAGTTCTTC.

J is TRBJ2-7 and V is TRBV27; possible D gene TRBD2, 6 bases. The CDR3 has 14 amino acids. Trimming cost V 7 bases and J 6 bases, with 19 bases left between them. Germline V gene lookup returns CDR1 MNHEY and CDR2 SMNVEV (reference sequence). The CDR3 loop reads CASTPGTQFGEQYF. The CDR3 DNA follows: TGTGCCAGCACTCCGGGGACTCAATTTGGCGAGCAGTACTTC.

The V and J genes are TRBV7-9 and TRBJ1-1; D is ambiguous. Germline CDR1 is SEHNR and CDR2 is FQNEAQ (reference sequence). Trimming pared 8 bases from V and 3 bases from J, leaving 13 bases between. CDR3 length: 13 residues. CDR3 nucleotides: TGTGCCAGCGAGGCGGGAGGCTACACTGAAGCTTTCTTT. Its protein is CASEAGGYTEAFF.

The chain joins TRBV27 to TRBJ1-1; 7 bases map to TRBD1. V lost 3 bases, J lost 7 bases, and 5 bases stayed unmatched. The CDR3 spans 13 residues. Germline CDR1 MNHEY, CDR2 SMNVEV (reference sequence). CDR3 DNA sequence: TGTGCCAGCAGTTTCAGGGGGAGTCGTGAAGCTTTCTTT. Its translation: CASSFRGSREAFF.

The chain is built from TRBV9 and TRBJ1-3, with 8 bases fitting TRBD1. The CDR3 contains 14 residues. Germline V gene lookup returns CDR1 SGDLS and CDR2 YYNGEE. The V and J ends lost 4 bases and 6 bases, in that order; junction bases with no gene match: 6. CDR3 DNA: TGTGCCAGCAGCCTGACAGGGGTGGCAAACACCATATATTTT. Its protein is CASSLTGVANTIYF.

The CDR3 nucleotides read TGTGCCAGCAGCTTAGCGGGTAGCGGGAGGGCCTCCTACGAGCAGTACTTC. The encoded protein is CASSLAGSGRASYEQYF. The chain has TRBV7-2 and TRBJ2-7, with TRBD2 identical over 11 bases. From germline, CDR1 is SGHTA and CDR2 FQGNSA. This CDR3 region has 17 residues. The junction had 4 bases not matched to a gene; V was cut back by 0 bases and J by 0 bases.